This T cell receptor beta chain was recovered during a study of blood T cells in healthy people across ages. A J-beta primer mix and a sample-barcoded 5' primer were used in a second PCR of roughly 7 to 12 cycles. Each of the samples gave a minimum of 3 million paired-end reads that contained CDR3. Via MiXCR, TCRdb re-called the 5' RACE reads, giving one row per CDR3 protein. The profile shows about a million distinct CDR3 sequences, roughly two fifths of them singletons. The CDR3 is made up of 16 amino acids. V shed 1 base and J shed 0 bases, with 9 bases lying between them. Germline V lookup: CDR1 LGHNA, CDR2 YNFKEQ. Per individual sample, total RNA of at least 6 micrograms was extracted. Study findings and constraints: In older individuals, TCR beta diversity per million T cells was lower, falling roughly linearly with age. There were more naive CD4+ cells and higher diversity in long-lived donors than in aged donors.

This clonotype was counted a few times. Its target is unknown. The chain carries TRBV4-2 and TRBJ1-4; D is unclear. This TCR was recovered from a man in his late teens or twenties in good health. The sample consisted of blood. The CDR3 reads CASSQATAATNEKLFF. The CDR3 nucleotides read TGTGCCAGCAGCCAAGCTACAGCTGCAACTAATGAAAAACTGTTTTTT.